A single sample gave rise to the 27 T cell receptor beta chains below, sequenced in a study of blood T cells in healthy people across ages. A second PCR of 7 to 11 cycles used a sample-barcoded 5' primer and a J-beta primer mix. TCRdb analysed the 5' RACE reads with MiXCR anew, one entry per CDR3 protein. The table has 450,000 to 700,000 distinct CDR3 sequences, roughly 29% seen once. The specimen sequenced was blood. These receptors were taken from a woman aged 70 to 79 in good health.

The gene calls are TRBV12-3 or TRBV12-4 and TRBJ2-5; D may correspond to TRBD1 or TRBD2 (7 bases each). The end of the DNA aligns better with TRBJ2-7, so the J call may be wrong. This CDR3 has 14 residues. The CDR3 reads CASSPIQGRGEQYF. The CDR3, as DNA: TGTGCCAGCAGTCCGATACAGGGGAGGGGCGAGCAGTACTTC.

The chain joins TRBV5-8 to TRBJ1-3; 7 nucleotides agree with TRBD1. The CDR3 is made up of 18 amino acids. CDR1 is SGHTS, CDR2 YDEGEE, per germline. J was trimmed by 0 bases and V by 5 bases; bases with no gene match: 14. The CDR3 protein is CASSRPGQRISSGNTIYF. The DNA for the CDR3 is TGTGCCAGCAGTCGCCCGGGACAGCGAATTAGCTCTGGAAACACCATATATTTT.

The chain recombines TRBV7-3 with TRBJ2-7; D may be TRBD1 (6 bases). V lost 3 bases to trimming and J lost 6 bases, with 15 bases between them. The germline CDR1 and CDR2 sequences are SGHTA and FQGTGA. There are 14 residues in the CDR3. Here the CDR3 reads CASSFLAGETEQYF. The DNA for the CDR3 is TGTGCCAGCAGCTTTTTGGCAGGGGAGACCGAGCAGTACTTC.

This chain links TRBV7-9 with TRBJ1-2; 9 bases map to TRBD1. After removal of 4 bases from V and 5 bases from J, the junction contained 5 bases not matched to a gene. There are 14 residues in the CDR3. The germline gives CDR1 SEHNR, CDR2 FQNEAQ (reference sequence). The CDR3 DNA reads as TGTGCCAGCAGCTGGACAGGGGCCGCTTATGGCTACACCTTC. Translated, it gives CASSWTGAAYGYTF.

The J gene is TRBJ2-5, the V gene TRBV5-1; D is unresolved. The length of the CDR3 is 13 residues. Trimming left V 4 bases short and J 4 bases short, with 11 bases between. Germline CDR1 and CDR2: SGHRS and YFSETQ. The CDR3 sequence is CASSPSPGETQYF. The CDR3 DNA is TGCGCCAGCAGCCCAAGCCCGGGAGAGACCCAGTACTTC.

Notes on this clonotype: At one end the junction does not follow the germline gene, possibly because of a read error. The chain combines TRBV7-3 with TRBJ1-2; 7 bases line up with TRBD1. The CDR3 extends over 13 amino acids. Germline V gene lookup returns CDR1 SGHTA and CDR2 FQGTGA. CDR3: CASSIIPGTESSF. The CDR3 DNA reads as TGTGCCAGCAGCATCATCCCCGGGACAGAATCTTCCTTC.

Comment on this clonotype: An end of the junction does not agree with germline; a read error may underlie this. The rearrangement links TRBV6-1 to TRBJ2-1; TRBD2 agrees at 15 bases. The CDR3 covers 15 residues. CDR1 is MNHNS, CDR2 SASEGT, per germline. This CDR3 reads CASPPGLAGGSEQSF. The DNA of the CDR3 is TGTGCCAGCCCCCCGGGACTAGCGGGGGGTAGTGAGCAGTCCTTC.

The chain combines TRBV7-8 with TRBJ1-2; possibly TRBD1 for D (6 bases). There are 15 residues in the CDR3. The V end was cut by 5 bases, the J end by 5 bases, with 18 bases between. The V gene's germline CDR1 is SGHVS and CDR2 FQNEAQ. CDR3 amino acids: CASSRTALSGYGYTF. CDR3 sequence (DNA): TGTGCCAGCAGCCGGACAGCCCTAAGTGGGTATGGCTACACCTTC.

This clonotype came up a few times. The V call is TRBV9, the J call TRBJ1-1; 8 bases fit TRBD1. V lost 4 bases and J lost 10; bases outside the gene matches: 15. CDR1 is SGDLS and CDR2 is YYNGEE in the germline V gene. This CDR3 comprises 15 residues. The CDR3, as DNA: TGTGCCAGCAGCCCGAGGGGGGACAGGATATTTGGAGCTTTCTTT. It encodes CASSPRGDRIFGAFF.

This clonotype occurred a few times. This sequence joins TRBV3-1 and TRBJ2-2, with 9 nucleotides matching TRBD1. Germline V lookup: CDR1 LGHDT, CDR2 YNNKEL (reference sequence). V lost 8 bases, J lost 4 bases, and 8 bases stayed unmatched. This CDR3 spans 15 amino acids. CDR3 region: CASARTGAFTGELFF. The CDR3 DNA is TGTGCCAGCGCCCGGACAGGGGCGTTCACCGGGGAGCTGTTTTTT.

The chain uses TRBV9 and TRBJ2-7; D remains unclear. The CDR3 consists of 14 residues. CDR1 and CDR2 from the germline V gene are SGDLS and YYNGEE. V lost 3 bases and J lost 6, with 16 bases in between. CDR3 sequence reads: CASSAGSGGGEQYF. CDR3 DNA: TGTGCCAGCAGCGCCGGCAGTGGCGGCGGCGAGCAGTACTTC.

This clonotype was counted between two and nine times. The V gene is TRBV4-2, the J gene TRBJ2-1, with TRBD2 as a possible D gene (5 bases). The J call could be wrong; TRBJ2-7 is a better fit for the DNA end. The V gene's germline CDR1 is LGHNA and CDR2 YNFKEQ. The CDR3 totals 13 residues. CDR3 amino acids: CASSHRGSYEQYF. DNA of the CDR3: TGTGCCAGCAGCCACCGGGGATCCTACGAGCAGTACTTC.

CDR3 region: CASSQDPGAGNEQFF. DNA for the CDR3: TGCGCCAGCAGCCAAGATCCTGGGGCGGGTAATGAGCAGTTCTTC. The chain has TRBV4-3 and TRBJ2-1; either TRBD1 or TRBD2 may supply D (5 bases each). V was shortened by 0 bases and J by 7 bases, with 13 bases between the two germline ends. The CDR3 has 15 amino acids. Germline values: CDR1 LGHNA, CDR2 YSLEER.

The rearrangement uses TRBV4-2 and TRBJ2-1; 7 positions match TRBD2. J gave up 0 bases and V 7 bases, and 9 bases lay outside the gene matches. The CDR3 runs 16 residues. CDR1 LGHNA and CDR2 YNFKEQ come from the germline V gene. The CDR3 here is CASTPSGGSSYNEQFF. In DNA form, the CDR3 reads TGTGCCAGCACGCCTTCCGGCGGGAGCTCCTACAATGAGCAGTTCTTC.

This clonotype has only a few counts. V usage is TRBV4-1 and J usage is TRBJ1-1; 8 bases line up with TRBD1. CDR1 and CDR2 (germline): MGHRA, YSYEKL. The V and J ends lost 3 bases and 5 bases, in that order; junction bases with no gene match: 20. The length of the CDR3 is 19 residues. The chain's CDR3 is CASSHSWGGRGRTATEAFF. CDR3 bases: TGCGCCAGCAGCCATTCCTGGGGAGGCAGGGGGCGAACGGCTACTGAAGCTTTCTTT.

The chain joins TRBV20-1 to TRBJ2-1; perhaps TRBD1 as D (6 bases). The tail of the sequence fits TRBJ2-7 better, so the J call may be wrong. This CDR3 comprises 11 residues. Germline loops: CDR1 DFQATT, CDR2 SNEGSKA (reference sequence). CDR3 bases: TGCAGTGCTCAGGGGACCTACGAGCAGTACTTC. This sequence encodes CSAQGTYEQYF.

V usage is TRBV6-4 and J usage is TRBJ2-3; TRBD2 matches 8 bases. Per the germline V gene, CDR1 is MRHNA and CDR2 is SNTAGT. V was pared by 3 bases and J by 1 base, with 6 bases of the junction left unmatched. This CDR3 has 16 amino acids. CDR3 DNA sequence: TGTGCCAGCAGTGATCACACTAGCGGAGGCACAGATACGCAGTATTTT. It translates to CASSDHTSGGTDTQYF.

The V gene is TRBV20-1, the J gene TRBJ2-5; 7 nucleotides line up with TRBD2. V dropped 5 bases and J dropped 0; count of bases not matched to a gene: 6. Germline loops: CDR1 DFQATT, CDR2 SNEGSKA (reference sequence). The CDR3 totals 14 residues. CDR3 sequence reads: CSALADQYQETQYF. CDR3 nucleotide sequence: TGCAGTGCTCTAGCGGATCAGTACCAAGAGACCCAGTACTTC.

This chain links TRBV7-2 with TRBJ1-2; D remains unclear. Looked up from germline, CDR1 is SGHTA and CDR2 is FQGNSA. The V and J ends lost 6 bases and 5 bases respectively, with 7 bases between them. CDR3 length: 11 amino acids. CDR3 nucleotide sequence: TGTGCCAGCAGTCGGTTATATGGCTACACCTTC. Translating gives CASSRLYGYTF.

This clonotype was picked up a small number of times. The V and J genes are TRBV6-2 or TRBV6-3 and TRBJ1-3, with D unresolved. The CDR3 spans 14 residues. Germline V gene lookup returns CDR1 MNHEY and CDR2 SVGEGT. With 5 bases removed from V and 4 bases from J, the gap between germline ends came to 12 bases. CDR3 nucleotides: TGTGCCAGCAGTCCGGACGGACCCGGAAACACCATATATTTT. Amino acid sequence: CASSPDGPGNTIYF.

This clonotype was observed a handful of times. V gene TRBV5-5 combines with J gene TRBJ1-3, with D tentatively TRBD1 (6 bases). The germline CDR1 and CDR2 sequences are SGHKS and YYEKEE (reference sequence). The CDR3 covers 13 residues. V lost 4 bases to trimming and J lost 8 bases, with 13 bases between them. DNA of the CDR3: TGTGCCAGCAGCCCGTCGGGGGCGGACACCATATATTTT. Translating gives CASSPSGADTIYF.

This clonotype has just a few counts. CDR3 sequence: CSARGTADGNYGYTF. For the CDR3, the DNA is TGCAGTGCTAGGGGGACAGCCGACGGAAACTATGGCTACACCTTC. The chain recombines TRBV20-1 with TRBJ1-2, with TRBD1 matching over 7 bases. Unmatched junction bases numbered 9, after V lost 3 bases and J lost 2 bases. The CDR3 covers 15 residues. The germline V gene has CDR1 DFQATT and CDR2 SNEGSKA (reference sequence).

This chain links TRBV7-2 with TRBJ1-5; D gene uncertain. V shed 5 bases and J shed 4 bases, with 12 bases lying between them. This CDR3 has 14 amino acids. The germline CDR1 and CDR2 sequences are SGHTA and FQGNSA. CDR3 residues: CASSETPDNQPQHF. The CDR3 nucleotides are TGTGCCAGCAGCGAAACCCCCGATAATCAGCCCCAGCATTTT. The whole variable domain, remainder taken from reference TRBV7-2 and TRBJ1-5, is GAGVSQSPSNKVTEKGKDVELRCDPISGHTALYWYRQSLGQGLEFLIYFQGNSAPDKSGLPSDRFSAERTGGSVSTLTIQRTQQEDSAVYLCASSETPDNQPQHFGDGTRLSIL.

The chain joins TRBV19 to TRBJ1-4; D is ambiguous. The CDR3 sequence is 14 residues long. V shed 6 bases and J shed 7 bases, with 15 bases lying between them. CDR1 is LNHDA, CDR2 SQIVND, per germline (reference sequence). The CDR3 DNA reads as TGTGCCAGTAGAGATCCTGCATGGACTGAAAAACTGTTTTTT. Translated: CASRDPAWTEKLFF.

The chain has TRBV11-2 and TRBJ2-5; 7 bases agree with TRBD2. TRBJ2-7 explains the end of the DNA better; the J call may be wrong. Germline CDR1 is SGHAT and CDR2 is FQNNGV. The CDR3 has 15 residues. The CDR3 sequence is CASSLPRGGDYEQYF. CDR3 coding DNA: TGTGCCAGCAGCTTGCCCCGGGGAGGGGACTACGAGCAGTACTTC.

This clonotype has a handful of counts. The chain uses TRBV6-2 or TRBV6-3 and TRBJ1-5; D remains unclear. V was trimmed by 0 bases and J by 6 bases, leaving 12 bases between them. CDR1 is MNHEY and CDR2 is SVGEGT in the germline V gene. The CDR3 covers 15 residues. The CDR3 sequence: CASSYSSGFSQPQHF. CDR3 in DNA: TGTGCCAGCAGTTACTCGAGCGGGTTTAGTCAGCCCCAGCATTTT.

This rearrangement joins TRBV12-3 or TRBV12-4 to TRBJ2-4; unclear D gene. Trimming cost V 1 base and J 0 bases, with 10 bases left between them. The CDR3 extends over 16 amino acids. CDR3 amino acids: CASSLEPIRAKNIQYF. The CDR3 DNA reads as TGTGCCAGCAGTTTAGAGCCAATACGAGCCAAAAACATTCAGTACTTC.